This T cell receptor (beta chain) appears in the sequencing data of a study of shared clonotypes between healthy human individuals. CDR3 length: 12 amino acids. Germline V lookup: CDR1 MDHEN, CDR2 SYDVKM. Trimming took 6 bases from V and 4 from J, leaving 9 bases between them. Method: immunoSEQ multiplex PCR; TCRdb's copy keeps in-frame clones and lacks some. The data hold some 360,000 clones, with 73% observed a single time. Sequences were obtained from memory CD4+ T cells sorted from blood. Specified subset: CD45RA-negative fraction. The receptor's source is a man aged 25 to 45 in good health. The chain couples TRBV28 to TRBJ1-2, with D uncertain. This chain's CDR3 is CASSSAAYGYTF. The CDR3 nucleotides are TGTGCCAGCAGCTCAGCAGCCTATGGCTACACCTTC.